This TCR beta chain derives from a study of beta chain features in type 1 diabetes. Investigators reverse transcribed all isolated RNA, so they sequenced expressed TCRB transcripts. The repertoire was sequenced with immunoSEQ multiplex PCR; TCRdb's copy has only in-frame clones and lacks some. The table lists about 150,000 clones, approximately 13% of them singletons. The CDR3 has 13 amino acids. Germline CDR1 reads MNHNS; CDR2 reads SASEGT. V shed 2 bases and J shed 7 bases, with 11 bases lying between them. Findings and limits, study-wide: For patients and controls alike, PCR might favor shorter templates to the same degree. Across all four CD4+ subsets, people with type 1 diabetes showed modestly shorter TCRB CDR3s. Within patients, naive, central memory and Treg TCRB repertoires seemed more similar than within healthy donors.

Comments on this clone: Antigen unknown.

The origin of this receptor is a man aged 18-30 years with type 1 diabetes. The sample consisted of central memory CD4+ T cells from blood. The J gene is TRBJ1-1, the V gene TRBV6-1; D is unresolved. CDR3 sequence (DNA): TGTGCCAGCAGTGAACCGAGGAGAGGTGAAGCTTTCTTT. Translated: CASSEPRRGEAFF.